This T cell receptor (beta chain) was profiled in a study of blood T cell repertoires in COVID-19. Study-level background: Material from acute and convalescent COVID-19 was sourced from the United States, Italy and Spain. Nucleic acid was either cDNA or gDNA, and it came from T cells, B-cell-depleted T cells, or PBMCs.

In its sample, this clone was seen a few times. Trimming cost V 6 bases and J 0 bases; bases outside gene matches: 5. There are 15 residues in the CDR3. Looked up from germline, CDR1 is MNHEY and CDR2 is SMNVEV (reference sequence). Sequencing used immunoSEQ multiplex PCR; TCRdb keeps in-frame clones, though not all of them. The profile shows approximately 92,000 clones, around 76% of them singletons. The origin of this receptor is a man older than 75 with acute or convalescent COVID-19. Sequences were obtained from peripheral blood. The chain joins TRBV27 to TRBJ1-5, with 7 bases identical to TRBD1. CDR3 residues: CASRSGTASNQPQHF. The CDR3 DNA reads TGTGCCAGCAGATCCGGGACAGCTAGCAATCAGCCCCAGCATTTT.